This T cell receptor beta chain came from a study of blood T cells in healthy people across ages. V lost 6 bases, J lost 2 bases, and 8 bases stayed unmatched. Germline V lookup: CDR1 SGHTA, CDR2 FQGNSA. The CDR3 extends over 15 amino acids. Together with a sample-barcoded 5' primer, a J-beta primer mix was included in a second PCR lasting 7 to 11 cycles. TCRdb reprocessed the 5' RACE reads with MiXCR, giving one entry per CDR3 protein. The sample holds around 1,000,000 distinct CDR3 sequences, roughly two fifths seen once. The sequence derives from a man aged 18-30 years in good health. J is TRBJ1-2 and V is TRBV7-2; 8 nucleotides line up with TRBD1. Sample: blood. This chain's CDR3 is CASSLGQGLNYGYTF. CDR3 sequence (DNA): TGTGCCAGCAGTCTCGGACAGGGCTTAAACTATGGCTACACCTTC.